This T cell receptor (beta chain) was profiled in a study of shared clonotypes between healthy human individuals. At the level of the study: CD4 naive and memory got three plates each, CD8 naive two, CD8 memory one.

General study results and limits: Against clonotypes common to all four donors, non-shared ones had lower generation probabilities. About 5% was the fraction of naive CD4 clonotypes found shared across a handful of donors.

CD8 cells classed as naive were CD45RO-negative and positively selected for CCR7, excluding terminally differentiated effector memory CD45RA+ cells. Original analysis: ImmunoSEQ junction-only sequences lacked quality scores, so their filtering differed. Measured with immunoSEQ multiplex PCR; TCRdb has only the in-frame clones, and not every one. For V, J and clone size, that table is used; D and trimming come from the DNA. The sample holds some 2 million clones, approximately 94% seen once. The germline V and J ends were trimmed by 0 bases and 1 base, with 13 bases remaining between them. Germline CDR1 reads LGHNA; CDR2 reads YSLEER. The CDR3 covers 16 residues. Note on this clone: Its specificity is not known.

The sequencing sample was made of naive CD8+ T cells sorted from blood. V and J are TRBV4-3 and TRBJ2-7; the D is unclear. This receptor was taken from a man aged 18 to 35 in good health. The CDR3 here is CASSQDANSGSYEQYF. In nucleotides, the CDR3 is TGCGCCAGCAGCCAAGATGCAAACTCCGGGTCCTACGAGCAGTACTTC.